This T cell receptor beta chain stems from a study of spatial heterogeneity in lung cancer. General study results and limits: Within tumors, counts of expanded alpha and beta TCRs tracked tumor mutation counts.

By sample share, this clonotype is medium-sized. The antigen is not known. As to time point: sample taken at primary tumor resection. The donors comprised about 74 untreated early-stage non-small cell lung cancer patients. Whole RNA, isolated from tumor, nontumor lung or frozen PBMC, was sequenced without prior sorting. A unique molecular identifier was attached to every TCR cDNA molecule. Each CDR3 protein is one row after TCRdb ran MiXCR on the 5' RACE reads. The data hold roughly 3,000 distinct CDR3 sequences, with around 6% observed a single time. The TCR sequence derives from a male donor with early-stage non-small cell lung cancer. The material sequenced was lung tumor tissue, taken at surgery.

The CDR3 spells CATSQGARQLNYGYTF. The CDR3 DNA reads as TGTGCCACCTCCCAGGGGGCGCGGCAGCTTAACTATGGCTACACCTTC. This sequence joins TRBV6-1 and TRBJ1-2; TRBD1 agrees at 8 bases. V lost 10 bases and J lost 1; bases outside the gene matches: 14. CDR1 is MNHNS, CDR2 SASEGT, per germline. The CDR3 spans 16 residues.